Each of the 15 T cell receptor beta chains below was sequenced from the same sample in a study of blood T cell repertoires in COVID-19. The method was immunoSEQ multiplex PCR; TCRdb's version includes in-frame clones alone and lacks a portion of them. Among 200,000 to 300,000 clones listed, around 87% were seen once. Sequencing was done on a sample of peripheral blood. These receptor sequences come from a woman aged 55-70 years with COVID-19, enrolled during active disease.

The V call is TRBV3-1 (or the pseudogene TRBV3-2), the J call TRBJ2-5, with TRBD2 as a possible D gene (7 bases). This CDR3 contains 22 residues. The germline V and J ends were trimmed by 0 bases and 1 base, with 30 bases remaining between them. Germline assignment: CDR1 LGHDT and CDR2 YNNKEL (reference sequence). CDR3 nucleotides: TGTGCCAGCAGCCAAGAAGGTTGGGGGCGAGCGGGATCCCCAAATTTCCAAGAGACCCAGTACTTC. It yields the protein CASSQEGWGRAGSPNFQETQYF.

V usage is TRBV11-2 and J usage is TRBJ1-2, with D possibly TRBD1 on 6 matching bases. Germline assignment: CDR1 SGHAT and CDR2 FQNNGV. This CDR3 is built from 15 residues. The V gene lost 4 bases and the J gene lost 6 bases, with 18 bases spanning the gap. The CDR3 region has the DNA TGTGCCAGCAGCTGGTCCCGGACAGTCCTTAATGGCTACACCTTC. Translation: CASSWSRTVLNGYTF.

This chain joins TRBV19 and TRBJ1-1, with 9 bases lining up with TRBD1. This CDR3 spans 15 amino acids. Per the germline V gene, CDR1 is LNHDA and CDR2 is SQIVND (reference sequence). V dropped 7 bases and J dropped 5; count of bases not matched to a gene: 11. CDR3 bases: TGTGCCAGTAACAACTGGGGGACAGGGAAAACTGAAGCTTTCTTT. Translation gives CASNNWGTGKTEAFF. Full variable domain (missing parts from reference TRBV19 and TRBJ1-1): DGGITQSPKYLFRKEGQNVTLSCEQNLNHDAMYWYRQDPGQGLRLIYYSQIVNDFQKGDIAEGYSVSREKKESFPLTVTSAQKNPTAFYLCASNNWGTGKTEAFFGQGTRLTVV.

The chain has TRBV19 and TRBJ1-5; TRBD1 is a possible D gene (5 bases). Germline loops: CDR1 LNHDA, CDR2 SQIVND (reference sequence). Trimming pared 3 bases from V and 1 base from J, leaving 13 bases between. This CDR3 has 16 amino acids. The CDR3 here is CASSMGRGFSNQPQHF. CDR3 sequence (DNA): TGTGCCAGTAGTATGGGGCGGGGGTTCAGCAATCAGCCCCAGCATTTT. The full variable domain, in which reference TRBV19 and TRBJ1-5 provide the parts outside the CDR3, is DGGITQSPKYLFRKEGQNVTLSCEQNLNHDAMYWYRQDPGQGLRLIYYSQIVNDFQKGDIAEGYSVSREKKESFPLTVTSAQKNPTAFYLCASSMGRGFSNQPQHFGDGTRLSIL.

The chain links TRBV7-6 to TRBJ2-3; TRBD2 agrees at 9 bases. The V segment lost 0 bases and the J segment 2 bases; nucleotides outside the gene matches: 6. Germline-derived CDR1 and CDR2 are SGHVS and FNYEAQ. The CDR3 consists of 17 residues. CDR3 region: CASSLAILAGTTDTQYF. CDR3 coding DNA: TGTGCCAGCAGCTTAGCGATCCTAGCGGGAACCACAGATACGCAGTATTTT.

The V gene is TRBV18, the J gene TRBJ1-5; 7 positions agree with TRBD1. The CDR3 loop spans 15 amino acids. V lost 4 bases and J lost 5; bases outside the gene matches: 8. Germline CDR1 is KGHSH and CDR2 is LQKENI. The CDR3: CASSLMQGDDQPQHF. The CDR3 bases are TGTGCCAGCTCACTGATGCAGGGGGACGATCAGCCCCAGCATTTT. The full variable domain, completed using reference TRBV18 and TRBJ1-5, is NAGVMQNPRHLVRRRGQEARLRCSPMKGHSHVYWYRQLPEEGLKFMVYLQKENIIDESGMPKERFSAEFPKEGPSILRIQQVVRGDSAAYFCASSLMQGDDQPQHFGDGTRLSIL.

V and J are TRBV19 and TRBJ2-5; TRBD1 matches 8 bases. This CDR3 contains 13 residues. The junction had 7 bases not matched to a gene; V was cut back by 10 bases and J by 3 bases. The germline gives CDR1 LNHDA, CDR2 SQIVND (reference sequence). CDR3 bases: TGTGCCAACTACGACAGGGGTAAAGAGACCCAGTACTTC. Translation gives CANYDRGKETQYF.

V and J are TRBV5-4 and TRBJ1-1, with D unresolved. There are 15 residues in the CDR3. Germline values: CDR1 SGHNT, CDR2 YYREEE (reference sequence). V lost 2 bases to trimming and J lost 1 base, with 12 bases between them. In DNA form, the CDR3 reads TGTGCCAGCAGCTTAACGGGAGGGAGGAACACTGAAGCTTTCTTT. Residues: CASSLTGGRNTEAFF.

The chain carries TRBV11-3 and TRBJ1-4, with 7 bases aligning to TRBD1. V dropped 5 bases and J dropped 7; count of bases not matched to a gene: 13. Germline V gives CDR1 SGHNT, CDR2 YENEEA. The CDR3 has 16 amino acids. The DNA of the CDR3 is TGTGCCAGCAGCCACAAATACTCCGGGACAGCTGAAAAACTGTTTTTT. Translation: CASSHKYSGTAEKLFF.

The chain employs TRBV5-1 and TRBJ2-2; D not resolved. The germline V gene has CDR1 SGHRS and CDR2 YFSETQ. Trimming shortened V by 1 base and J by 1 base, and 8 bases separated the two germline ends. The CDR3 spans 15 residues. In DNA, the CDR3 is TGCGCCAGCAGCTTGTCTCTAGGGAACACCGGGGAGCTGTTTTTT. Translation: CASSLSLGNTGELFF. Full variable domain (missing parts from reference TRBV5-1 and TRBJ2-2): KAGVTQTPRYLIKTRGQQVTLSCSPISGHRSVSWYQQTPGQGLQFLFEYFSETQRNKGNFPGRFSGRQFSNSRSEMNVSTLELGDSALYLCASSLSLGNTGELFFGEGSRLTVL.

The chain joins TRBV7-8 to TRBJ2-7; 8 positions match TRBD1. Germline CDR1 reads SGHVS; CDR2 reads FQNEAQ. J was trimmed by 7 bases and V by 5 bases; bases with no gene match: 10. This CDR3 region has 14 residues. CDR3 bases: TGTGCCAGCAGCCCGGCGGTCAGGGGGCGGGAGCAGTACTTC. Translated: CASSPAVRGREQYF.

The CDR3 loop is CAWTREAPYSNQPQHF. CDR3 in DNA: TGTGCCTGGACCCGGGAGGCCCCTTATAGCAATCAGCCCCAGCATTTT. V is TRBV30 and J is TRBJ1-5; D remains ambiguous. V lost 4 bases and J 0 bases, leaving 16 bases between the germline ends. This CDR3 has 16 residues. The V gene's germline CDR1 is GTSNPN and CDR2 SVGIG (reference sequence).

The genes are TRBV6-5 and TRBJ1-4, with a tentative D call TRBD1 (6 bases). Per germline, CDR1 MNHEY and CDR2 SVGAGI. V lost 4 bases, J lost 1 base, and 7 bases lay in between. CDR3 size: 14 residues. CDR3 loop: CASSLDRTNEKLFF. The CDR3 DNA reads TGTGCCAGCAGTTTGGACAGAACTAATGAAAAACTGTTTTTT.

V and J are TRBV19 and TRBJ1-1; D is unresolved. V was trimmed by 3 bases and J by 4 bases, leaving 9 bases between them. The CDR3 has 13 residues. Per germline, CDR1 LNHDA and CDR2 SQIVND (reference sequence). The CDR3: CASSMKRGTEAFF. The CDR3 DNA follows: TGTGCCAGTAGTATGAAGAGAGGCACTGAAGCTTTCTTT.

The chain is built from TRBV6-5 and TRBJ1-6; D remains unclear. CDR3 length: 14 amino acids. Trimming stripped 7 bases from V and 9 bases from J, with 16 bases between. Germline V gene sequence: CDR1 MNHEY, CDR2 SVGAGI. CDR3 coding DNA: TGTGCCAGCAAACCCCGACACGGTTTTTCACCCCTCCACTTT. Protein: CASKPRHGFSPLHF.